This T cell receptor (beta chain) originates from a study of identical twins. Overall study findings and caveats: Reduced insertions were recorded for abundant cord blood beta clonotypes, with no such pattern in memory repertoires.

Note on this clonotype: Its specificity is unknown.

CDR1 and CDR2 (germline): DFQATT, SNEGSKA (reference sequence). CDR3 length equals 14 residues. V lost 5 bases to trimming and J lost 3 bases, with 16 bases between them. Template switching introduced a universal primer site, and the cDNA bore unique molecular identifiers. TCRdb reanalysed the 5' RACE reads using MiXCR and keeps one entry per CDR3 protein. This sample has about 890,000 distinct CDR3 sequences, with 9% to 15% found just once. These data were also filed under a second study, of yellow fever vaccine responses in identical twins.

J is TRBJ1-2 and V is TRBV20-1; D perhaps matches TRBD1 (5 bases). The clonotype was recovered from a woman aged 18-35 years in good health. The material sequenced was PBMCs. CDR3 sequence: CSALGRETDYGYTF. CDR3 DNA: TGCAGTGCTCTCGGCAGGGAAACCGACTATGGCTACACCTTC.